This T cell receptor beta chain was retrieved from a study of a mutant IDH1 vaccine in newly diagnosed glioma. The wider study: Treated patients, about 60% male and around 38% female, averaged 40.4 years of age. Week 35 brought visit V12, which was followed by visit V13 at week 47. Previous treatment comprised radiotherapy, temozolomide, or both, mostly both.

The junction had 11 bases not matched to a gene; V was cut back by 4 bases and J by 0 bases. Germline CDR1 and CDR2: SGHNT and YYREEE (reference sequence). The CDR3 loop spans 18 amino acids. In the case of this clone: Its antigen is as yet unknown.

Documented time point: week 47, end of study. Alongside topical imiquimod, each dose of vaccine comprised 300 ug of mutant IDH1 20-mer peptide. Method: immunoSEQ multiplex PCR; TCRdb's copy keeps in-frame clones and lacks some. The table lists over 75,000 clones, 75% to 90% of them singletons, with around 5% in the top ten. This rearrangement joins TRBV5-4 to TRBJ2-1; 9 bases are a match to TRBD2. Sample: PBMCs, taken from a glioma patient whose treatment included an IDH1 peptide vaccine. This sequence was found in a middle-aged man with glioma. The DNA of the CDR3 is TGTGCCAGCAGCCCCGGGGTAGCGGGAGACCTCTCCTACAATGAGCAGTTCTTC. Translation: CASSPGVAGDLSYNEQFF.